These T cell receptor beta chains were read from a single sample in a study of blood T cell repertoires in COVID-19. Only in-frame clones appear in the TCRdb table, and some are missing; sequencing was by immunoSEQ multiplex PCR. The sample records roughly 250,000 clones, 75% to 90% being singletons. The specimen was peripheral blood. These receptor sequences come from a man aged 55 to 70 who had recovered from COVID-19. Each CDR3 is given with its conserved first and last residue. D genes are given only for firm matches. Expanded clones get a size class; other rows say once, few or many, or leave the size out.

j_call	d_call	clone_size	v_call	cdr3_aa	cdr3_nt
TRBJ2-1	-	-	TRBV12-3/TRBV12-4	CASNGDEQFF	TGTGCCAGCAATGGAGATGAGCAGTTCTTC
TRBJ2-3	TRBD1	-	TRBV19	CASSAPGQGFNTQYF	TGTGCCAGTAGTGCTCCGGGACAGGGCTTCAATACGCAGTATTTT
TRBJ1-1	-	-	TRBV6-6	CASSTRIRGVTEAFF	TGTGCCAGCAGCACCAGGATTCGGGGAGTCACTGAAGCTTTCTTT
TRBJ1-4	-	-	TRBV9	CASSVSGGAFEKLFF	TGTGCCAGCAGCGTATCTGGGGGCGCGTTTGAAAAACTGTTTTTT
TRBJ2-3	TRBD2	-	TRBV24-1	CATSDLRGGATDTQYF	TGTGCCACCAGTGATTTGCGGGGGGGAGCCACAGATACGCAGTATTTT
TRBJ2-5	TRBD2	-	TRBV4-2	CASSQVGSTGGGQETQYF	TGTGCCAGCAGCCAAGTTGGTTCGACGGGGGGGGGACAAGAGACCCAGTACTTC
TRBJ2-7	-	few	TRBV19	CASSPSGTGTYEQYF	TGTGCCAGTAGTCCTTCCGGGACTGGGACTTACGAGCAGTACTTC
TRBJ2-3	-	once	TRBV5-1	CASSLGTGRADTQYF	TGCGCCAGCAGCTTGGGTACAGGGCGAGCAGATACGCAGTATTTT
TRBJ2-5	TRBD2	-	TRBV6-1	CASSGWWGEGVGETQYF	TGTGCCAGCAGTGGGTGGTGGGGGGAGGGAGTGGGCGAGACCCAGTACTTC
TRBJ1-4	TRBD1	-	TRBV14	CASSRSTRGRVRMANEKLFF	TGTGCCAGCAGCCGATCAACCAGGGGGCGCGTTCGGATGGCTAATGAAAAACTGTTTTTT
TRBJ2-1	TRBD2	few	TRBV15	CATSREKRGANYNEQFF	TGTGCCACCAGCAGAGAGAAGCGGGGGGCCAACTACAATGAGCAGTTCTTC
TRBJ2-4	TRBD1	-	TRBV6-5	CASSAGTVKNIQYF	TGTGCCAGCAGCGCCGGGACAGTAAAAAACATTCAGTACTTC
TRBJ1-1	TRBD1	-	TRBV10-3	CATTSGTVNTEAFF	TGTGCCACGACCTCCGGGACAGTGAACACTGAAGCTTTCTTT
TRBJ1-4	-	-	TRBV19	CASSHPGRGEEKLFF	TGTGCCAGTAGTCATCCCGGACGGGGGGAAGAAAAACTGTTTTTT
TRBJ1-2	TRBD1	few	TRBV6-5	CASTLERTGYYGYTF	TGTGCCAGCACCCTTGAAAGGACAGGCTACTATGGCTACACCTTC
TRBJ2-5	-	-	TRBV14	CASSQSMRETQYF	TGTGCCAGCAGCCAATCTATGCGGGAGACCCAGTACTTC
TRBJ1-2	-	-	TRBV6-5	CASTRRFGGYTF	TGTGCCAGTACCCGGAGGTTCGGTGGCTACACCTTC
TRBJ2-1	TRBD2	-	TRBV12-3/TRBV12-4	CASRPGGYNEQFF	TGTGCCAGCCGGCCGGGGGGCTACAATGAGCAGTTCTTC
TRBJ1-1	-	-	TRBV7-6	CASSLQTDGGRNTEAFF	TGTGCCAGCAGCCTACAAACGGACGGAGGGAGGAACACTGAAGCTTTCTTT
TRBJ1-3	-	-	TRBV6-5	CASLMTLSGNTIYF	TGTGCCAGCCTTATGACACTCTCTGGAAACACCATATATTTT
TRBJ2-2	-	-	TRBV6-2/TRBV6-3	CASSIPRLMKNTGELFF	TGTGCCAGCAGTATACCCCGACTGATGAAGAACACCGGGGAGCTGTTTTTT
TRBJ1-6	-	-	TRBV23-1	CASTYIWGGAENSPLHF	TGCGCCAGCACCTATATTTGGGGAGGGGCGGAAAACTCACCCCTCCACTTT
TRBJ2-2	TRBD2	-	TRBV10-2	CASSGGGETGELFF	TGCGCCAGCAGTGGGGGAGGGGAGACCGGGGAGCTGTTTTTT
TRBJ2-1	-	-	TRBV6-5	CAHGRGTNLFF	TGTGCCCATGGGAGGGGGACAAATTTGTTCTTC
TRBJ1-6	-	-	TRBV30	CAWSVGGNNSPLHF	TGTGCCTGGAGTGTAGGGGGTAATAATTCACCCCTCCACTTT
TRBJ1-1	-	once	TRBV11-2	CASSLAGGWTEAFF	TGTGCCAGCAGCTTAGCTGGGGGCTGGACTGAAGCTTTCTTT
TRBJ1-2	-	once	TRBV4-1	CASSQARGNYGYTF	TGCGCCAGCAGCCAAGCCAGGGGAAACTATGGCTACACCTTC
TRBJ2-2	TRBD1	-	TRBV28	CASSRNRGINTGELFF	TGTGCCAGCAGTCGCAACAGGGGAATAAACACCGGGGAGCTGTTTTTT
TRBJ2-7	TRBD2	-	TRBV11-2	CASSPTSGGLEQYF	TGTGCCAGCAGTCCCACTAGCGGGGGTCTCGAGCAGTACTTC
TRBJ2-3	TRBD2	-	TRBV20-1	CSASALAGATSTDTQYF	TGCAGTGCTAGTGCGCTAGCGGGGGCTACTAGCACAGATACGCAGTATTTT
TRBJ1-2	-	-	TRBV18	CASSRADRFGYTF	TGTGCCAGCTCACGGGCCGACAGGTTTGGCTACACCTTC
TRBJ2-2	-	-	TRBV19	CASSMMGPRRANTGELFF	TGTGCCAGTAGTATGATGGGGCCCCGCAGGGCGAACACCGGGGAGCTGTTTTTT
TRBJ2-1	TRBD2	few	TRBV9	CASSVEAGRRANEQFF	TGTGCCAGCAGCGTAGAAGCGGGGCGACGGGCTAATGAGCAGTTCTTC
TRBJ2-1	TRBD2	-	TRBV4-2	CASSLTSGGDNEQFF	TGTGCCAGCAGCCTTACTAGCGGGGGAGACAATGAGCAGTTCTTC
TRBJ2-7	TRBD1	-	TRBV2	CASSSDRGLSSYEQYF	TGTGCCAGCAGTTCTGACAGGGGCCTGAGCTCCTACGAGCAGTACTTC
TRBJ2-4	-	few	TRBV19	CASSTGDKNIQYF	TGTGCCAGTAGTACGGGGGACAAAAACATTCAGTACTTC
TRBJ1-2	TRBD1	once	TRBV27	CASSFLGQGRSYGYTF	TGTGCCAGCAGTTTCCTAGGACAGGGTCGGTCCTATGGCTACACCTTC
TRBJ2-6	TRBD2	-	TRBV10-3	CALSSGGSGANVLTF	TGTGCCCTATCTAGCGGGGGCTCTGGGGCCAACGTCCTGACTTTC
TRBJ2-1	TRBD1	once	TRBV7-9	CASSPGTGSLEQFF	TGTGCCAGCAGCCCCGGGACAGGGTCGCTTGAGCAGTTCTTC
TRBJ1-6	-	-	TRBV5-1	CASSLSVINSPLHF	TGCGCCAGCAGCTTATCAGTGATCAATTCACCCCTCCACTTT
TRBJ2-5	TRBD2	-	TRBV7-2	CASSLEWLAGRTQYF	TGTGCCAGCAGCTTAGAGTGGCTAGCGGGGAGGACCCAGTACTTC
TRBJ2-1	-	-	TRBV24-1	CATSDDSNEQFF	TGTGCCACCAGTGATGACTCCAATGAGCAGTTCTTC
TRBJ1-2	-	-	TRBV6-4	CASSDSGQTYGYTF	TGTGCCAGCAGTGACTCGGGGCAGACCTATGGCTACACCTTC
TRBJ2-5	-	-	TRBV3-1/TRBV3-2	CASSQTPPETQYF	TGTGCCAGCAGCCAGACTCCTCCCGAGACCCAGTACTTC
TRBJ1-4	TRBD1	-	TRBV10-3	CAISESVKGQFYEKLFF	TGTGCCATCAGTGAGTCGGTGAAGGGACAGTTTTATGAAAAACTGTTTTTT
TRBJ1-3	TRBD1	-	TRBV3-1/TRBV3-2	CASSAQGGPGNTIYF	TGTGCCAGCAGCGCACAGGGGGGTCCTGGAAACACCATATATTTT
TRBJ2-5	TRBD1	-	TRBV5-5	CASSHSGTGEAETQYF	TGTGCCAGCAGCCACTCGGGGACAGGGGAGGCAGAGACCCAGTACTTC
TRBJ2-3	-	-	TRBV6-5	CASSQVGARENTQYF	TGTGCCAGCAGTCAGGTTGGGGCCAGAGAAAATACGCAGTATTTT
TRBJ2-3	-	-	TRBV9	CASSVGGRNTQYF	TGTGCCAGCAGCGTAGGGGGCCGGAATACGCAGTATTTT
TRBJ1-2	-	-	TRBV7-2	CASSLIGAGGYGYTF	TGTGCCAGCAGCCTCATTGGGGCCGGGGGCTATGGCTACACCTTC
TRBJ1-4	TRBD1	-	TRBV7-2	CASSPYPGQGVGKLFF	TGTGCCAGCAGCCCCTACCCGGGACAGGGGGTGGGAAAACTGTTTTTT
TRBJ2-3	TRBD2	once	TRBV4-2	CASSQEGLAAQYF	TGTGCCAGCAGCCAAGAAGGCCTAGCGGCACAGTATTTT
TRBJ1-2	-	-	TRBV6-2/TRBV6-3	CASSNGQGSNYGYTF	TGTGCCAGCAGCAACGGGCAGGGTTCTAACTATGGCTACACCTTC